Below, 29 T cell receptor beta chains from the same sample are listed, as sequenced in a study of T cell repertoires in cytomegalovirus infection. These receptors lack a known antigen. TCRdb reanalysed the reads using MiXCR and keeps one entry per CDR3 protein. The table has approximately 910,000 distinct CDR3 sequences, approximately 31% seen once. The starting material was cultured CD8+ T cells from PBMCs, obtained from culture after CMV antigen stimulation. These receptors were obtained from a human donor in good health (CMV status not recorded). Some clones in this sample may be carry-over from other donors' samples.

This clonotype was seen more than once but under ten times. This chain uses TRBV6-5 with TRBJ1-2; D gene unclear. V lost 10 bases and J lost 3, with 21 bases in between. There are 15 residues in the CDR3. Per the germline V gene, CDR1 is MNHEY and CDR2 is SVGAGI. CDR3 bases: TGTGCCACCTCCGCCGGTTTGGCAGCCTACTATGGCTACACCTTC. This translates into CATSAGLAAYYGYTF.

This chain links TRBV27 with TRBJ2-5; 8 bases are shared with TRBD2. Germline V gene data show CDR1 as MNHEY and CDR2 as SMNVEV (reference sequence). The V and J ends lost 6 bases and 6 bases, in that order; junction bases with no gene match: 9. CDR3 size: 14 residues. CDR3 amino acids: CASRPGGAGQTQYF. The CDR3 DNA reads TGTGCCAGCAGACCCGGGGGGGCCGGGCAGACCCAGTACTTC.

This clonotype was detected many times. CDR3 bases: TGTGCCAGCAGCCCCCGGACAGCCTGGAACACCGGGGAGCTGTTTTTT. Residues: CASSPRTAWNTGELFF. This chain connects TRBV7-9 to TRBJ2-2; TRBD1 is a possible D gene (6 bases). CDR1 SEHNR and CDR2 FQNEAQ come from the germline V gene (reference sequence). The CDR3 runs 16 residues. V lost 5 bases to trimming and J lost 1 base, with 14 bases between them.

The V gene is TRBV12-5, the J gene TRBJ2-3; D perhaps matches TRBD2 (6 bases). This CDR3 has 13 amino acids. Germline V CDR1 and CDR2: LGHNT, FRNRAP. V was clipped by 7 bases and J by 2 bases, with 10 bases between them. The CDR3 protein is CASVAGPTDTQYF. The CDR3 nucleotides are TGTGCTAGTGTGGCGGGACCCACAGATACGCAGTATTTT.

This clonotype was observed a few times. The CDR3 region is CSAREYPLGASTQYF. The CDR3 DNA is TGCAGTGCTAGGGAATACCCTTTGGGAGCGAGTACGCAGTATTTT. This chain uses TRBV20-1 with TRBJ2-3; possible D gene TRBD2, 5 bases. Trimming pared 3 bases from V and 8 bases from J, leaving 21 bases between. The CDR3 consists of 15 residues. In germline, CDR1 is DFQATT, CDR2 SNEGSKA (reference sequence).

The chain carries TRBV7-6 and TRBJ1-1; 7 bases map to TRBD1. The ends lost 2 bases at V and 3 bases at J; junction bases unmatched: 9. Germline values: CDR1 SGHVS, CDR2 FNYEAQ. The CDR3 spans 16 residues. CDR3 protein: CASSLWGGQFDTEAFF. DNA of the CDR3: TGTGCCAGCAGCTTATGGGGGGGACAGTTTGACACTGAAGCTTTCTTT. Supplemented by reference TRBV7-6 and TRBJ1-1, the full variable domain reads GAGVSQSPRYKVTKRGQDVALRCDPISGHVSLYWYRQALGQGPEFLTYFNYEAQQDKSGLPNDRFSAERPEGSISTLTIQRTEQRDSAMYRCASSLWGGQFDTEAFFGQGTRLTVV.

V is TRBV23-1 and J is TRBJ1-3, with 7 positions matching TRBD1. TRBV23-1 is designated an ORF whose function remains uncertain. This CDR3 contains 19 residues. V lost 0 bases to trimming and J lost 0 bases; unmatched junction nucleotides: 11. The CDR3 reads CASSQSRDRVPHSGNTIYF. CDR3 DNA sequence: TGCGCCAGCAGTCAATCGCGAGACAGGGTTCCGCACTCTGGAAACACCATATATTTT.

The chain carries TRBV6-5 and TRBJ1-1; D perhaps matches TRBD1 (5 bases). Per germline, CDR1 MNHEY and CDR2 SVGAGI. This CDR3 has 14 amino acids. The germline V and J ends were trimmed by 3 bases and 3 bases, with 11 bases remaining between them. The DNA for the CDR3 is TGTGCCAGCAGTTATAGGCAGGGATACACTGAAGCTTTCTTT. Its translation is CASSYRQGYTEAFF.

This rearrangement joins TRBV9 to TRBJ1-3, with D tentatively TRBD1 (5 bases). In germline, CDR1 is SGDLS, CDR2 YYNGEE. The CDR3 loop spans 19 amino acids. Trimming shortened V by 4 bases and J by 2 bases, and 25 bases separated the two germline ends. CDR3 bases: TGTGCCAGCAGCTCCCCGGGACCGACAAGGATACCAACTGGAAACACCATATATTTT. Protein: CASSSPGPTRIPTGNTIYF.

This clonotype was seen more than once but under ten times. This chain connects TRBV7-9 to TRBJ1-2, with no clear D. The V gene's germline CDR1 is SEHNR and CDR2 FQNEAQ (reference sequence). V was shortened by 5 bases and J by 4 bases, with 17 bases between the two germline ends. The length of the CDR3 is 15 residues. The CDR3 nucleotides are TGTGCCAGCAGCCGGGAACAGAACCTTACCTATGGCTACACCTTC. Amino acid sequence: CASSREQNLTYGYTF. Complete variable domain (other parts from reference TRBV7-9 and TRBJ1-2): DTGVSQNPRHKITKRGQNVTFRCDPISEHNRLYWYRQTLGQGPEFLTYFQNEAQLEKSRLLSDRFSAERPKGSFSTLEIQRTEQGDSAMYLCASSREQNLTYGYTFGSGTRLTVV.

The chain links TRBV7-2 to TRBJ2-3, with TRBD2 matching 12 bases. CDR3 size: 17 residues. Germline values: CDR1 SGHTA, CDR2 FQGNSA. V trimming: 5 bases; J trimming: 5 bases; junction bases outside the gene matches: 11. The CDR3 coding sequence is TGTGCCAGCAGCGGGGGGGCTAGCGGGGGGGTGGTAGATACGCAGTATTTT. Translation: CASSGGASGGVVDTQYF.

This clonotype showed up just a few times. V gene TRBV12-3 or TRBV12-4 combines with J gene TRBJ1-4, with D perhaps matching TRBD1 (5 bases). Trimming left V 3 bases short and J 7 bases short, with 12 bases between. This CDR3 has 14 residues. The DNA for the CDR3 is TGTGCCAGCAGTTTCGGGGGGGTGGCTGAAAAACTGTTTTTT. Protein sequence: CASSFGGVAEKLFF.

There are many counts of this clonotype. Without the conserved terminal phenylalanine or tryptophan, this CDR3 likely stems from a read error. The DNA is omitted, as the CDR3 cannot be located on it reliably, and the CDR3 follows TCRdb's listing. CDR3 region: CASSLDAGTSSWSL. The chain uses TRBV7-2 and TRBJ1-1; TRBD1 reflects the table's D call only, with no check against the DNA. The CDR3 spans 14 residues, counting both ends. Germline loops: CDR1 SGHTA, CDR2 FQGNSA.

This clonotype turned up a few times. The gene calls are TRBV6-6 and TRBJ2-3, with 9 positions matching TRBD2. This CDR3 spans 15 amino acids. V dropped 5 bases and J dropped 2; count of bases not matched to a gene: 5. Germline CDR1 is MNHNY and CDR2 is SVGAGI (reference sequence). CDR3: CASSPVAGATDTQYF. CDR3 sequence (DNA): TGTGCCAGCAGTCCGGTAGCGGGGGCCACAGATACGCAGTATTTT.

This clonotype has ten or more counts. The CDR3 here is CASSLQGGEDEQFF. The CDR3 DNA is TGTGCCAGCAGCTTACAGGGTGGAGAAGATGAGCAGTTCTTC. This chain uses TRBV7-8 with TRBJ2-1, with D possibly being TRBD1 (5 bases). Trimming left V 2 bases short and J 8 bases short, with 13 bases between. Germline-derived CDR1 and CDR2 are SGHVS and FQNEAQ. The CDR3 consists of 14 residues.

The chain has TRBV25-1 and TRBJ1-6; D is uncertain. The germline gives CDR1 MGHDK, CDR2 SYGVNS. The CDR3 has 16 amino acids. Trimming shortened V by 1 base and J by 5 bases, and 12 bases separated the two germline ends. The CDR3 coding sequence is TGTGCCAGCAGTGAATTTTTTGGGATCCATAATTCACCCCTCCACTTT. It specifies CASSEFFGIHNSPLHF.

This clonotype has at least ten counts. CDR3 region: CAANDPTKYF. CDR3 coding DNA: TGTGCCGCGAACGACCCTACCAAATACTTC. This chain connects TRBV6-1 to TRBJ2-5; D uncertain. Germline V gene lookup returns CDR1 MNHNS and CDR2 SASEGT. The CDR3 is 10 amino acids. Trimming left V 11 bases short and J 14 bases short, with 18 bases between.

This clonotype was detected a few times. This rearrangement joins TRBV12-3 or TRBV12-4 to TRBJ2-5; 10 nucleotides match TRBD1. This CDR3 spans 16 amino acids. V was clipped by 4 bases and J by 4 bases; unmatched bases: 9. In DNA, the CDR3 is TGTGCCAGCAGTTCTAGTGGGACAGGGGATGCAGAGACCCAGTACTTC. As protein: CASSSSGTGDAETQYF.

This clonotype was seen many times. This chain links TRBV7-8 with TRBJ2-4, with D possibly TRBD1 on 5 matching bases. This CDR3 spans 17 amino acids. The ends were cut back, 0 bases at V and 4 bases at J, with 16 bases in the middle. Germline V gene sequence: CDR1 SGHVS, CDR2 FQNEAQ. CDR3 sequence: CASSLAPAPGSKNIQYF. For the CDR3, the DNA is TGTGCCAGCAGCTTAGCCCCGGCCCCAGGGTCTAAAAACATTCAGTACTTC.

Regarding this clonotype: At one end, the junction sequence differs from germline, possibly due to a read error. The chain recombines TRBV7-7 with TRBJ2-3; 9 nucleotides match TRBD1. Germline assignment: CDR1 SSHAT and CDR2 FNYEAQ (reference sequence). The CDR3 sequence is 14 residues long. The CDR3 DNA reads TGTGCTAGCAGCACGGGACAGGGAGGCGATACGCAGTATTTT. This sequence encodes CASSTGQGGDTQYF.

This clonotype has more than one count but fewer than ten. The rearrangement joins TRBV12-3 or TRBV12-4 to TRBJ1-5; no clear D. The V end was cut by 2 bases, the J end by 2 bases, with 10 bases between. The CDR3 is made up of 15 amino acids. Here the CDR3 reads CASSLWGSGNQPQHF. CDR3 coding DNA: TGTGCCAGCAGTTTATGGGGAAGTGGCAATCAGCCCCAGCATTTT.

This clonotype was detected ten times or more. The chain links TRBV7-2 to TRBJ1-1; D is ambiguous. The CDR3 sequence is 15 residues long. Germline CDR1 reads SGHTA; CDR2 reads FQGNSA. Trimming shortened V by 1 base and J by 3 bases, and 12 bases separated the two germline ends. The CDR3 protein is CASSLEFGEDTEAFF. The CDR3 DNA reads TGTGCCAGCAGCTTAGAATTCGGGGAGGACACTGAAGCTTTCTTT.

V usage is TRBV28 and J usage is TRBJ2-2; 15 bases line up with TRBD2. With 6 bases clipped from V and 6 bases from J, the junction kept 11 bases outside the gene matches. Germline CDR1 and CDR2: MDHEN and SYDVKM. The CDR3 contains 18 residues. The CDR3 sequence: CASRIGLAGGLFSGELFF. The CDR3 coding sequence is TGTGCCAGCAGAATCGGACTAGCGGGGGGGCTTTTTTCCGGGGAGCTGTTTTTT.

The J gene is TRBJ1-2, the V gene TRBV4-1, with TRBD1 matching over 7 bases. With 0 bases clipped from V and 3 bases from J, the junction kept 7 bases outside the gene matches. CDR1 MGHRA and CDR2 YSYEKL come from the germline V gene. This CDR3 contains 16 residues. CDR3 DNA: TGCGCCAGCAGCCAAGAACGACAGGGATCCGACTATGGCTACACCTTC. Encoded protein: CASSQERQGSDYGYTF.

V is TRBV2 and J is TRBJ2-1; D may match TRBD1 or TRBD2 (6 bases each). This CDR3 has 13 amino acids. V was cut by 7 bases and J by 0 bases, with 7 bases left in between. Germline V lookup: CDR1 SNHLY, CDR2 FYNNEI. The CDR3 nucleotides read TGTGCCAGCAAGGGGGGCTCCTACAATGAGCAGTTCTTC. Protein product: CASKGGSYNEQFF.

This clonotype has more than one count but fewer than ten. The V and J genes are TRBV6-5 and TRBJ1-5; 7 bases agree with TRBD1. Germline loops: CDR1 MNHEY, CDR2 SVGAGI. Germline trimming cut 8 bases from V and 2 bases from J; bases unmatched to any gene: 15. The CDR3 contains 17 residues. CDR3 amino acids: CASSPGQSVEGNQPQHF. Written as DNA, the CDR3 is TGTGCCAGCTCACCGGGACAGAGTGTAGAGGGCAATCAGCCCCAGCATTTT.

This clonotype turned up a few times. V usage is TRBV6-5 and J usage is TRBJ2-7, with D perhaps TRBD1 or TRBD2 (5 bases each). CDR1 and CDR2 (germline): MNHEY, SVGAGI. V lost 2 bases and J lost 5, with 13 bases in between. The CDR3 runs 14 residues. CDR3 protein: CASSYGGIGHEQYF. CDR3 in DNA: TGTGCCAGCAGTTACGGGGGAATCGGTCACGAGCAGTACTTC.

This clonotype was recorded at least ten times. This chain joins TRBV7-6 and TRBJ1-1; TRBD1 agrees at 7 bases. This CDR3 spans 14 amino acids. Germline V gives CDR1 SGHVS, CDR2 FNYEAQ. V gave up 1 base and J gave up 5 bases; unmatched junction bases: 4. The CDR3 sequence is CASSLGRQGTEAFF. Written as DNA, the CDR3 is TGTGCCAGCAGCTTAGGTAGACAGGGTACTGAAGCTTTCTTT.

Only a few counts were recorded for this clonotype. This chain joins TRBV11-2 and TRBJ2-1; D is unresolved. The CDR3 extends over 15 amino acids. V gave up 5 bases and J gave up 6 bases, with 17 bases separating them. Germline CDR1 is SGHAT and CDR2 is FQNNGV. The CDR3 nucleotides read TGTGCCAGCAGCCCTAAAGACGGTAATATCAATGAGCAGTTCTTC. Its translation is CASSPKDGNINEQFF.